Listed below are T cell receptor beta chains from one sample, sequenced in a study of graft-versus-host responses after intestinal transplantation. Clones were sequenced by immunoSEQ multiplex PCR, and TCRdb holds only the in-frame ones, with some missing. This sample has 7,500 to 9,000 clones, with over 90% found just once. The source was PBMCs, collected 11 days after intestinal transplantation. The source is a human patient who received an intestinal transplant, so some T cells may come from the graft donor. Both conserved end residues are part of each CDR3. Fields, in order: V gene, D gene, J gene, clone size, CDR3 protein, CDR3 DNA. A D gene is named only where the DNA matches it firmly. Clone sizes are given selectively: once, few, many, or a class where the clone is expanded.

TRBV5-1	TRBD2	TRBJ2-3	-	CASSFSSSGVSSTDTQYF	TGCGCCAGCAGCTTTTCATCTAGCGGGGTATCTAGCACAGATACGCAGTATTTT
TRBV28	-	TRBJ2-3	-	CASSLDSGTDTQYF	TGTGCCAGCAGTTTGGATAGCGGCACAGATACGCAGTATTTT
TRBV7-2	-	TRBJ2-7	few	CASSFMHGPYEQYF	TGTGCCAGCAGCTTTATGCATGGCCCCTACGAGCAGTACTTC
TRBV10-3	-	TRBJ1-4	-	CSRGFQGFSEKLFF	TGTTCCCGGGGGTTTCAAGGGTTTTCAGAAAAACTGTTTTTT
TRBV6-1	-	TRBJ1-5	-	CASSPSGNNQPQHF	TGTGCCAGCAGTCCCTCGGGAAATAATCAGCCCCAGCATTTT
TRBV11-3	TRBD2	TRBJ2-2	-	CASSLPASGGLTGELFF	TGTGCCAGCAGCTTACCGGCTAGCGGGGGCCTCACCGGGGAGCTGTTTTTT
TRBV15	TRBD2	TRBJ2-2	-	CATSLKAGKLTGELFF	TGTGCCACCAGCCTTAAAGCGGGGAAACTCACCGGGGAGCTGTTTTTT
TRBV13	-	TRBJ1-1	-	CASSLVGSGGFETEAFF	TGTGCCAGCAGCTTAGTTGGGTCGGGGGGTTTCGAGACTGAAGCTTTCTTT
TRBV25-1	-	TRBJ2-3	once	CASSVPTPPFLTDTQYF	TGTGCCAGCAGTGTCCCGACTCCACCATTTCTCACAGATACGCAGTATTTT
TRBV7-8	-	TRBJ2-7	-	CASSLLRGHPSYEQYF	TGTGCCAGCAGCTTATTGAGGGGACATCCATCCTACGAGCAGTACTTC
TRBV7-2	-	TRBJ2-3	-	CASSQSRVGTDTQYF	TGTGCCAGCAGCCAAAGCAGGGTGGGCACAGATACGCAGTATTTT
TRBV5-1	-	TRBJ2-7	-	CASSLEGAYEQYF	TGCGCCAGCAGCTTGGAAGGGGCCTACGAGCAGTACTTC
TRBV15	-	TRBJ1-4	-	CATSVTGATNEKLFF	TGTGCCACCAGCGTCACCGGAGCAACTAATGAAAAACTGTTTTTT
TRBV4-1	TRBD1	TRBJ1-1	-	CASSLLQGALGTEAFF	TGCGCCAGCAGCCTCCTACAGGGGGCGCTTGGGACTGAAGCTTTCTTT
TRBV7-8	TRBD1	TRBJ1-4	-	CASSSNRGQKLFF	TGTGCCAGCAGTTCCAACAGGGGGCAAAAACTGTTTTTT
TRBV27	-	TRBJ2-5	-	CASSLSFGRGETQYF	TGTGCCAGCAGTTTATCGTTTGGCAGGGGAGAGACCCAGTACTTC
TRBV27	-	TRBJ2-7	-	CASRQAGEQYF	TGTGCCAGCAGACAGGCTGGGGAGCAGTACTTC
TRBV21-1	-	TRBJ2-3	-	CASRGTSACTDTQYF	TGTGCCAGCAGAGGGACTAGCGCCTGCACAGATACGCAGTATTTT
TRBV4-3	-	TRBJ1-6	-	CASSQVHSSSSYNSPLHF	TGCGCCAGCAGCCAAGTACACAGTTCGAGCTCCTATAATTCACCCCTCCACTTT
TRBV21-1	-	TRBJ2-7	-	CASSRKWGLMDQRSSYEQYF	TGTGCCAGCAGCAGAAAGTGGGGACTTATGGATCAGAGGAGTTCCTACGAGCAGTACTTC
TRBV7-9	-	TRBJ2-2	-	CASSLSGVTGELFF	TGTGCCAGCAGCTTATCGGGGGTCACCGGGGAGCTGTTTTTT
TRBV6-5	TRBD1	TRBJ1-4	-	CASSVTGGVEKLFF	TGTGCCAGCAGCGTCACAGGGGGGGTGGAAAAACTGTTTTTT
TRBV7-8	-	TRBJ2-4	-	CASSVTFQGGVWTKNIQYF	TGTGCCAGCAGCGTAACGTTTCAGGGTGGGGTGTGGACCAAAAACATTCAGTACTTC